The entry that follows covers one TCR beta chain sequence. Antigen unknown. This sample was included in a study of T-cell reconstitution after alpha-beta-depleted transplantation in children. CDR1 DFQATT and CDR2 SNEGSKA come from the germline V gene (reference sequence). V lost 1 base and J 5 bases, leaving 9 bases between the germline ends. CDR3 length: 13 amino acids. Preparation of the TCRbeta library used unique molecular identifiers. TCRdb re-called the PCR reads with MiXCR, one entry per CDR3 protein. In the table there are roughly 790,000 distinct CDR3 sequences, around 17% of which are singletons. General study findings and limits: The study reportedly traced alpha-beta T cells about two months after transplant to several hundred expanded graft clones.

The material sequenced was PBMCs, mostly from graft donor cells, taken 360 days after TCRalphabeta/CD19-depleted stem cell transplant. The receptor's source is a male patient aged 10 to 17 who had a stem cell transplant for acute lymphoblastic leukemia, so the T cells may come from the graft donor. V and J are TRBV20-1 and TRBJ2-1; D unresolved. The CDR3 DNA reads as TGCAGTGCTAGAGGGCAATTCGACAATGAGCAGTTCTTC. Amino acids: CSARGQFDNEQFF.